The 30 T cell receptor beta chains below all came from one sample that was sequenced in a study of T cells in Graves' hyperthyroidism and ophthalmopathy. Amplification targeted TCR beta CDR3 regions from RNA transcripts. First-round RT-PCR targeting the TCR CDR3 was performed with the HTBI primer set. One entry per CDR3 protein, called by TCRdb with MiXCR from the multiplex PCR reads. Of a few hundred thousand distinct CDR3 sequences detected, roughly an eighth appear once; the ten largest clones hold about 4.9%. Sequenced: blood. The source of these receptors is a woman between 18 and 29 years old with Graves' hyperthyroidism.

This clonotype was seen many times. The chain has TRBV2 and TRBJ2-1, with D possibly matching TRBD2 (5 bases). CDR1 and CDR2 (germline): SNHLY, FYNNEI. This CDR3 contains 15 residues. V lost 4 bases, J lost 4 bases, and 14 bases lay in between. CDR3 in amino acids: CASSVQRATYNEQFF. The CDR3 region has the DNA TGTGCCAGCAGTGTCCAGAGGGCCACATACAATGAGCAGTTCTTC.

The DNA of the CDR3 is TGTGCCACCAGCAAAACAGGGCCCCGCGGAAACACCATATATTTT. Residues: CATSKTGPRGNTIYF. The V and J genes are TRBV15 and TRBJ1-3; TRBD1 might be the D (6 bases). CDR1 and CDR2 from the germline V gene are LNHNV and YYDKDF (reference sequence). With 4 bases removed from V and 4 bases from J, the gap between germline ends came to 14 bases. This CDR3 spans 15 amino acids. The full variable domain, completed using reference TRBV15 and TRBJ1-3, is DAMVIQNPRYQVTQFGKPVTLSCSQTLNHNVMYWYQQKSSQAPKLLFHYYDKDFNNEADTPDNFQSRRPNTSFCFLDIRSPGLGDTAMYLCATSKTGPRGNTIYFGEGSWLTVV.

This clonotype was found many times. The chain links TRBV28 to TRBJ2-5, with a tentative D call TRBD1 (6 bases). The V gene lost 5 bases and the J gene lost 2 bases, with 12 bases spanning the gap. The CDR3 extends over 14 amino acids. Looked up from germline, CDR1 is MDHEN and CDR2 is SYDVKM. The CDR3 is CASSHSDSQETQYF. In nucleotides, the CDR3 is TGTGCCAGCAGTCATTCGGACAGTCAAGAGACCCAGTACTTC.

This chain joins TRBV28 and TRBJ2-4, with D tentatively TRBD2 (6 bases). Germline CDR1 reads MDHEN; CDR2 reads SYDVKM. The CDR3 loop spans 16 amino acids. The V gene lost 7 bases and the J gene lost 0 bases, with 16 bases spanning the gap. The CDR3 protein is CASTPPGLIAKNIQYF. The CDR3 DNA follows: TGTGCCAGCACCCCTCCGGGACTCATAGCCAAAAACATTCAGTACTTC. Complete variable domain (other parts from reference TRBV28 and TRBJ2-4): DVKVTQSSRYLVKRTGEKVFLECVQDMDHENMFWYRQDPGLGLRLIYFSYDVKMKEKGDIPEGYSVSREKKERFSLILESASTNQTSMYLCASTPPGLIAKNIQYFGAGTRLSVL.

With regard to this clonotype: This may arise from a read error, as a much more abundant clone is one base away. Because the CDR3 is missing its conserved closing phenylalanine or tryptophan, this is likely a read error. The CDR3 bases are TGTGCCAGCAGCTTAGGCCGCGGCGGCAGCACAGATACGCAGTATCTT. It specifies CASSLGRGGSTDTQYL. V and J are TRBV13 and TRBJ2-3; D unresolved. CDR1 PRHDT and CDR2 FYEKMQ come from the germline V gene (reference sequence). The CDR3 is made up of 16 amino acids. Trimming pared 0 bases from V and 0 bases from J, leaving 10 bases between.

This clonotype showed up many times. This rearrangement joins TRBV6-1 to TRBJ1-2; D unclear. This CDR3 spans 16 amino acids. Trimming shortened V by 3 bases and J by 8 bases, and 22 bases separated the two germline ends. Germline assignment: CDR1 MNHNS and CDR2 SASEGT. CDR3 nucleotide sequence: TGTGCCAGCAGTGATTCTTGGGGAATTAGAGCTGGGGGCTACACCTTC. Encoded protein: CASSDSWGIRAGGYTF.

The rearrangement uses TRBV4-3 and TRBJ1-6; perhaps TRBD1 as D (5 bases). CDR1 is LGHNA, CDR2 YSLEER, per germline. The CDR3 consists of 16 residues. V gave up 0 bases and J gave up 7 bases, with 13 bases separating them. The CDR3 DNA follows: TGCGCCAGCAGCCAAGATATCCGGCAGGGAAATTCACCCCTCCACTTT. It yields the protein CASSQDIRQGNSPLHF.

This clonotype was recorded at least ten times. J is TRBJ1-5 and V is TRBV11-2; 7 bases align to TRBD1. The CDR3 spans 15 residues. J lost 7 bases, V lost 2 bases, and 8 bases had no gene match. Germline CDR1 is SGHAT and CDR2 is FQNNGV. CDR3 sequence (DNA): TGTGCCAGCAGCTTACCTGACAGGGTCTCGCAGCCCCAGCATTTT. This codes for CASSLPDRVSQPQHF.

The chain uses TRBV9 and TRBJ2-7, with TRBD2 matching over 8 bases. CDR1 is SGDLS and CDR2 is YYNGEE in the germline V gene. CDR3 size: 15 residues. Unmatched junction bases numbered 12, after V lost 3 bases and J lost 7 bases. CDR3 region: CASSATSNIAGEQYF. The CDR3 coding sequence is TGTGCCAGCAGCGCGACTAGCAACATAGCGGGAGAGCAGTACTTC.

This clonotype was recorded many times. This CDR3 is CASSGTSGSNEQFF. The CDR3 bases are TGTGCCAGCAGTGGGACTAGCGGGAGTAATGAGCAGTTCTTC. This chain connects TRBV6-4 to TRBJ2-1, with TRBD2 matching over 13 bases. Germline lookup yields CDR1 MRHNA and CDR2 SNTAGT. V shed 4 bases, J shed 7 bases, and the junction held 1 base outside the gene matches. CDR3 size: 14 residues.

This clonotype was seen ten or more times. This sequence joins TRBV2 and TRBJ2-1; D could derive from TRBD1 or TRBD2 (5 bases each). The CDR3 is 12 amino acids. Trimming cost V 10 bases and J 9 bases, with 16 bases left between them. Germline V gene sequence: CDR1 SNHLY, CDR2 FYNNEI. CDR3: CATLAKRGEQFF. The CDR3 DNA reads as TGTGCCACTCTAGCAAAAAGGGGTGAGCAGTTCTTC. The variable domain in full, completed from reference TRBV2 and TRBJ2-1, reads EPEVTQTPSHQVTQMGQEVILRCVPISNHLYFYWYRQILGQKVEFLVSFYNNEISEKSEIFDDQFSVERPDGSNFTLKIRSTKLEDSAMYFCATLAKRGEQFFGPGTRLTVL.

This clonotype has at least ten counts. CDR3 residues: CASSLRGNTGELFF. CDR3 nucleotides: TGTGCCAGCAGTTTGCGGGGGAACACCGGGGAGCTGTTTTTT. This sequence joins TRBV12-3 or TRBV12-4 and TRBJ2-2; tentative D call: TRBD2 (6 bases). The CDR3 runs 14 residues. The V end was cut by 3 bases, the J end by 1 base, with 6 bases between.

V is TRBV7-2 and J is TRBJ2-5; 8 bases line up with TRBD2. J gave up 5 bases and V 1 base, and 9 bases lay outside the gene matches. In germline, CDR1 is SGHTA, CDR2 FQGNSA. The CDR3 contains 16 residues. The CDR3 nucleotides read TGTGCCAGCAGCTTAGTCGCGGGGGGCGCGATGGAGACCCAGTACTTC. It codes for CASSLVAGGAMETQYF. Full variable domain (missing parts from reference TRBV7-2 and TRBJ2-5): GAGVSQSPSNKVTEKGKDVELRCDPISGHTALYWYRQSLGQGLEFLIYFQGNSAPDKSGLPSDRFSAERTGGSVSTLTIQRTQQEDSAVYLCASSLVAGGAMETQYFGPGTRLLVL.

This clonotype was counted at least ten times. The chain combines TRBV18 with TRBJ2-5; D may be TRBD1 (6 bases). Germline CDR1 is KGHSH and CDR2 is LQKENI. This CDR3 region has 14 residues. V was pared by 2 bases and J by 4 bases, with 11 bases between. DNA of the CDR3: TGTGCCAGCTCACCAACGTCAGGGGTAGAGACCCAGTACTTC. Its translation: CASSPTSGVETQYF.

The rearrangement uses TRBV5-5 and TRBJ1-2; unclear D gene. The germline V gene has CDR1 SGHKS and CDR2 YYEKEE (reference sequence). The CDR3 consists of 17 residues. Trimming removed 1 base from V and 0 bases from J, with 16 bases in between. CDR3 in amino acids: CASSLMEGFKANYGYTF. The CDR3 DNA reads TGTGCCAGCAGCTTGATGGAGGGTTTTAAAGCTAACTATGGCTACACCTTC.

This clonotype occurred a few times. J is TRBJ1-4 and V is TRBV6-1, with D possibly TRBD1 on 5 matching bases. The V and J ends lost 1 base and 4 bases respectively, with 7 bases between them. This CDR3 is 14 amino acids long. Per the germline V gene, CDR1 is MNHNS and CDR2 is SASEGT. The CDR3 bases are TGTGCCAGCAGTGAAGGGGGCGGTAATGAAAAACTGTTTTTT. Translation gives CASSEGGGNEKLFF.

The rearrangement uses TRBV28 and TRBJ2-6, with D possibly matching TRBD1 (5 bases). V lost 5 bases and J lost 1, with 9 bases in between. The CDR3 has 15 residues. The germline gives CDR1 MDHEN, CDR2 SYDVKM. CDR3 region: CASSPSGSGANVLTF. In DNA, the CDR3 is TGTGCCAGCAGTCCTTCAGGGTCTGGGGCCAACGTCCTGACTTTC.

This clonotype was seen many times. The chain is built from TRBV27 and TRBJ2-1, with D unclear. This CDR3 is built from 14 residues. CDR1 MNHEY and CDR2 SMNVEV come from the germline V gene (reference sequence). V was pared by 2 bases and J by 9 bases, with 14 bases between. The CDR3: CASSLVPRHSEQFF. The CDR3 coding sequence is TGTGCCAGCAGTTTAGTCCCACGTCATAGTGAGCAGTTCTTC.

This clonotype has ten or more counts. CDR3 bases: TGCAGTGCTCTAGACGCTGCTTGGAACGAGCAGTACTTC. Translation gives CSALDAAWNEQYF. V is TRBV20-1 and J is TRBJ2-7, with unresolved D. CDR1 and CDR2 (germline): DFQATT, SNEGSKA (reference sequence). The CDR3 consists of 13 residues. V was trimmed by 5 bases and J by 5 bases, leaving 16 bases between them.

This clonotype was seen at least ten times. The CDR3 bases are TGTGCCACGTGGGCATCTTCCTCGTACGAGCAGTACTTC. As protein: CATWASSSYEQYF. The chain joins TRBV28 to TRBJ2-7; D is ambiguous. The V gene's germline CDR1 is MDHEN and CDR2 SYDVKM. V dropped 10 bases and J dropped 4 bases, with 17 bases sitting between them. The CDR3 sequence is 13 residues long.

The sample holds many counts of this clonotype. The chain carries TRBV20-1 and TRBJ2-1, with D perhaps TRBD2 (6 bases). Trimming left V 3 bases short and J 8 bases short, with 14 bases between. In germline, CDR1 is DFQATT, CDR2 SNEGSKA (reference sequence). This CDR3 has 13 residues. The CDR3 bases are TGCAGTGCTAGGGACTCCATAGCGGATGAGCAGTTCTTC. Translated, it gives CSARDSIADEQFF.

This clonotype has only a few counts. The chain recombines TRBV20-1 with TRBJ2-1, with 8 bases matching TRBD2. Germline CDR1 DFQATT, CDR2 SNEGSKA (reference sequence). The CDR3 length is 15 residues. V shed 6 bases and J 1 base; nucleotides not matched to a gene: 8. This CDR3 reads CSATRGGGSYNEQFF. In nucleotides, the CDR3 is TGCAGTGCAACCCGGGGGGGGGGGTCCTACAATGAGCAGTTCTTC.

This clonotype is a singleton in its sample. CDR3 DNA sequence: TGTGCCAGTAGTAGACAGGGGCCCTCCTACGAGCAGTACTTC. This encodes CASSRQGPSYEQYF. This chain uses TRBV28 with TRBJ2-7, with 8 positions matching TRBD1. The germline V gene has CDR1 MDHEN and CDR2 SYDVKM. This CDR3 has 14 amino acids. V was pared by 9 bases and J by 0 bases, with 7 bases of the junction left unmatched.

Concerning this clonotype itself: A read error is possible here, since a much larger clone lies one base away. The CDR3 end shows no conserved phenylalanine or tryptophan, and so a read error is likely. This chain connects TRBV6-5 to TRBJ1-2; no clear D. Per the germline V gene, CDR1 is MNHEY and CDR2 is SVGAGI. V lost 0 bases, J lost 5 bases, and 13 bases lay in between. The CDR3 length is 15 residues. CDR3 DNA sequence: TGTGCCAGCAGTTACTCTCCGGTGGGCGTTTATGGCTACACCCTC. Translated: CASSYSPVGVYGYTL.

This clonotype occurred many times. This chain's CDR3 is CASSPGTDNQPQHF. The CDR3 DNA sequence: TGTGCCAGCAGCCCCGGGACAGACAATCAGCCCCAGCATTTT. This rearrangement joins TRBV12-3 or TRBV12-4 to TRBJ1-5, with 7 bases aligning to TRBD1. The CDR3 totals 14 residues. V was pared by 6 bases and J by 3 bases, with 5 bases of the junction left unmatched.

This clonotype turned up a few times. CDR3 region: CASTPLKQGTGGANVLTF. The CDR3 DNA follows: TGTGCCAGTACCCCTCTCAAACAGGGAACCGGTGGGGCCAACGTCCTGACTTTC. The chain carries TRBV19 and TRBJ2-6; possible D gene TRBD1, 6 bases. The CDR3 loop spans 18 amino acids. Germline-derived CDR1 and CDR2 are LNHDA and SQIVND (reference sequence). V lost 7 bases to trimming and J lost 3 bases, with 22 bases between them.

In this sample, this clonotype turned up many times. The J gene is TRBJ1-4, the V gene TRBV27, with 8 bases identical to TRBD1. V was clipped by 2 bases and J by 7 bases; unmatched bases: 6. The length of the CDR3 is 15 residues. Germline V lookup: CDR1 MNHEY, CDR2 SMNVEV (reference sequence). DNA for the CDR3: TGTGCCAGCAGTTTAAGGACAGGGCGAGGTGAAAAACTGTTTTTT. This translates into CASSLRTGRGEKLFF.

V usage is TRBV7-9 and J usage is TRBJ1-1, with TRBD1 matching 7 bases. The V gene's germline CDR1 is SEHNR and CDR2 FQNEAQ (reference sequence). The CDR3 runs 14 residues. The ends lost 5 bases at V and 6 bases at J; junction bases unmatched: 9. CDR3 sequence (DNA): TGTGCCAGCAGCCCAGACAGGGTTGGTCCTGAAGCTTTCTTT. Translating it yields CASSPDRVGPEAFF.

The chain links TRBV5-6 to TRBJ1-3, with D possibly TRBD1 on 5 matching bases. This CDR3 has 14 amino acids. Germline V gene data show CDR1 as SGHDT and CDR2 as YYEEEE. The germline V and J ends were trimmed by 4 bases and 6 bases, with 14 bases remaining between them. The CDR3 nucleotides are TGTGCCAGCAGCCAGGGACGGCCCCAAAACACCATATATTTT. As protein: CASSQGRPQNTIYF.

This clonotype was found many times. The CDR3 DNA sequence: TGTGCCAGCAGTTACGTAGGGGGCGCATTGGAGACCCAGTACTTC. It yields the protein CASSYVGGALETQYF. This chain links TRBV6-2 or TRBV6-3 with TRBJ2-5; 7 nucleotides agree with TRBD1. The CDR3 contains 15 residues. The ends lost 2 bases at V and 5 bases at J; junction bases unmatched: 8. Germline assignment: CDR1 MNHEY and CDR2 SVGEGT.